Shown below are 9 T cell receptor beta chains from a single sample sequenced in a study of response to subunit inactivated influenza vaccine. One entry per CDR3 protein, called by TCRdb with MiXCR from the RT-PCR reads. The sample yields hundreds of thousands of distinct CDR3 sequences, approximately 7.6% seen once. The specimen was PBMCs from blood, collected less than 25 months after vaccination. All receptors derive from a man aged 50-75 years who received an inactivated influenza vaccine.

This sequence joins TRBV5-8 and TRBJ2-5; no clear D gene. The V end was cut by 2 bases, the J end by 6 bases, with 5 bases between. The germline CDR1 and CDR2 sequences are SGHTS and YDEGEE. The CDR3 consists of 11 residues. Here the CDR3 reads CASSLRKTQYF. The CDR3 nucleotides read TGTGCCAGCAGCTTACGGAAGACCCAGTACTTC.

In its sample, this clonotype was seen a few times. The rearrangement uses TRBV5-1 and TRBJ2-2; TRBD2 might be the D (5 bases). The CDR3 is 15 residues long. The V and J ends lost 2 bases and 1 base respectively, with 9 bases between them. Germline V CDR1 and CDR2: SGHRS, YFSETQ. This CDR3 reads CASSFGLMNTGELFF. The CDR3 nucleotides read TGCGCCAGCAGCTTTGGACTGATGAACACCGGGGAGCTGTTTTTT.

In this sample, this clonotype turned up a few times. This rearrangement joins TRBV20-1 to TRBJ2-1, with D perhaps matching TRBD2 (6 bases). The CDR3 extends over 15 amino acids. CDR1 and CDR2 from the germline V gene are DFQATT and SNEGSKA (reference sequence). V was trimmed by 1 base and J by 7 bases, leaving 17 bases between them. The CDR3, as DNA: TGCAGTGCTAGAGGTTGGCGGGGCCGGGAGAATGAGCAGTTCTTC. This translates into CSARGWRGRENEQFF.

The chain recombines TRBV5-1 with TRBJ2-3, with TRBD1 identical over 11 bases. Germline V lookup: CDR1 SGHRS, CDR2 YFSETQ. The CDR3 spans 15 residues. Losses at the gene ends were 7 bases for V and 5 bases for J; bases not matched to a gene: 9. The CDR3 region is CASGRTGGERDTQYF. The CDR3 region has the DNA TGCGCCAGCGGCCGGACAGGGGGCGAGAGAGATACGCAGTATTTT.

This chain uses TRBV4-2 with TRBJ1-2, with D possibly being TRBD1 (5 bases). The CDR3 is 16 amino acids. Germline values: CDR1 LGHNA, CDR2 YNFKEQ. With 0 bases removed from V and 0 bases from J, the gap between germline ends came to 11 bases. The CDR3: CASSQDLQEPNYGYTF. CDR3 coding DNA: TGTGCCAGCAGCCAAGACCTACAGGAACCTAACTATGGCTACACCTTC.

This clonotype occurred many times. CDR3 nucleotides: TGCAGTGCGATGGGGCCCAACACTGAAGCTTTCTTT. It encodes CSAMGPNTEAFF. The rearrangement links TRBV20-1 to TRBJ1-1; possibly TRBD1 for D (5 bases). V was shortened by 6 bases and J by 2 bases, with 10 bases between the two germline ends. The CDR3 is 12 amino acids. From germline, CDR1 is DFQATT and CDR2 SNEGSKA (reference sequence).

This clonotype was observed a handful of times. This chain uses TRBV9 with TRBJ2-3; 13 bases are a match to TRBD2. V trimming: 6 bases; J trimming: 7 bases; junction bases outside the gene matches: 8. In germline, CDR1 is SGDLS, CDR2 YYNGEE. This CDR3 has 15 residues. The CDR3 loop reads CASTMTSGGYNTQYF. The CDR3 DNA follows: TGTGCCAGCACAATGACTAGCGGGGGGTATAATACGCAGTATTTT.

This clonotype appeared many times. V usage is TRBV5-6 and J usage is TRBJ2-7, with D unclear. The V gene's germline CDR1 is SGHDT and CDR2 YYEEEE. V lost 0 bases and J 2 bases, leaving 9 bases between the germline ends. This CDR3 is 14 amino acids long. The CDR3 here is CASSLGTEAYEQYF. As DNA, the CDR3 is TGTGCCAGCAGCTTGGGTACAGAAGCCTACGAGCAGTACTTC.

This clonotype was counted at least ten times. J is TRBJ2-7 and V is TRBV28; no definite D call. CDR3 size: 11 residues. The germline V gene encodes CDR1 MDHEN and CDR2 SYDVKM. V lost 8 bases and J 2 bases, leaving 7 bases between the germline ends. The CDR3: CASGGPYEQYF. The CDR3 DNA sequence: TGTGCCAGCGGCGGACCCTACGAGCAGTACTTC.